This T cell receptor (beta chain) was captured in a study of CD8+CD57+ T cells in acquired aplastic anemia. Patients who underwent sequencing had shown CD8+CD57+ cell expansion by flow cytometry. No therapy was given to patients before blood sampling. This clonotype has only a few counts. Its antigen is unknown. Genomic DNA constituted the template upon which TCR beta VDJ and CDR3 profiling was performed. In TCRdb, the reads were re-called with MiXCR into one record per CDR3 protein. This table has roughly 150,000 distinct CDR3 sequences, about 45% appearing once. Study results and caveats: Overlapping CD8+ CDR3 repertoires of patients and controls contained under 35 shared sequences.

This CDR3 spans 14 amino acids. The ends were cut back, 7 bases at V and 1 base at J, with 11 bases in the middle. Per germline, CDR1 MNHEY and CDR2 SVGEGT. Sequenced: sorted CD4+, CD8+, or CD8+CD57+ T cells (not recorded which) from PBMCs. The sequence was obtained from a human donor with aplastic anemia. The gene calls are TRBV6-2 or TRBV6-3 and TRBJ2-1, with D hard to call. In DNA form, the CDR3 reads TGTGCCAGCAATCCGTCTCTGTCCTACAATGAGCAGTTCTTC. Amino acid sequence: CASNPSLSYNEQFF.